This TCR beta chain was sequenced for a study of tumor and adjacent non-tumor tissue in lung cancer. Study observations and caveats: Top 100 clones took a larger repertoire share in normal lung. TCR diversity was significantly greater in tumor than normal lung tissue.

The template was RNA from unsorted bulk tissue. Newly diagnosed lung cancer patients had thoracic surgery in China, August–November 2014, without prior chemotherapy. CDR3 size: 11 residues. Germline assignment: CDR1 SQVTM and CDR2 ANQGSEA. The ends were cut back, 4 bases at V and 5 bases at J, with 8 bases in the middle. Concerning this clonotype itself: Its matching antigen is unknown.

A modified ARM-PCR protocol with three rounds of nested PCR amplified TCRbeta. TCRdb used MiXCR to reprocess the multiplex PCR reads, holding one entry per CDR3 protein. The top ten hold roughly 18% of the sample, which has 75,000 to 100,000 distinct CDR3 sequences, about 72% seen once. Sequencing was performed on lung tumor tissue. The rearrangement uses TRBV29-1 and TRBJ1-1; D gene ambiguous. This clonotype was sampled from a man aged 60-69 years with non-small cell lung cancer. As DNA, the CDR3 is TGCAGCGTTGTCCATGTAACTGAAGCTTTCTTT. It encodes CSVVHVTEAFF.